What follows is one T cell receptor beta chain and its context. Antigen unknown. These data are taken from a study of OX40 agonist ivuxolimab in advanced cancers. Study overall: Each dose-escalation patient presented with hepatocellular carcinoma, melanoma, renal cell or head and neck cancer.

Germline assignment: CDR1 SGHTA and CDR2 FQGNSA. The CDR3 contains 14 residues. The ends were cut back, 1 base at V and 2 bases at J, with 8 bases in the middle. Study-level findings and limits: No determination was made of the antigen specificity of the expanded peripheral T cells.

TCRdb's table, derived via immunoSEQ multiplex PCR, lists solely in-frame clones and lacks some. The table lists under 95,000 clones, about four fifths of them singletons. Source: CD4+ or CD8+ T cells sorted from blood, taken in a trial of the OX40 agonist ivuxolimab. The J gene is TRBJ1-2, the V gene TRBV7-2; unclear D gene. This TCR was recovered from an adult with an advanced solid tumor such as melanoma, head and neck, liver or kidney cancer. The CDR3 region has the DNA TGTGCCAGCAGCTTAGACCTCATAAACTATGGCTACACCTTC. As protein: CASSLDLINYGYTF.